Listed below are T cell receptor beta chains from one sample, sequenced in a study of blood T cells in healthy people across ages. TCRdb re-derived calls from the 5' RACE reads in MiXCR, one entry per CDR3 protein. The sample lists about a million distinct CDR3 sequences; less than 45% were seen once. Sequencing was carried out using blood. The receptors were gathered from a man between 18 and 35 years old in good health. CDR3s include the opening cysteine and the closing phenylalanine or tryptophan. Fields, in order: V gene, D gene, J gene, clone size, CDR3 DNA, CDR3 protein. A D gene is named only where the DNA matches it firmly. Clone size is stated in some rows and not others, as once, few, many or a class when expanded.

V: TRBV6-5
D: TRBD1
J: TRBJ2-3
size: -
DNA: TGTGCCAGCAGTTCCACGGAGGGACAGGATACAGATACGCAGTATTTT
CDR3: CASSSTEGQDTDTQYF

V: TRBV29-1
D: -
J: TRBJ2-5
size: -
DNA: TGCAGCGTTGACCGGGGGTACTTTCAAGAGACCCAGTACTTC
CDR3: CSVDRGYFQETQYF

V: TRBV29-1
D: -
J: TRBJ2-7
size: -
DNA: TGCAGCGTTGATGGCCAGACCCGGTACTTC
CDR3: CSVDGQTRYF

V: TRBV3-1
D: -
J: TRBJ2-5
size: few
DNA: TGTGCCAGCAGCACCGACAGGATCTCGGGGACCCAGTACTTC
CDR3: CASSTDRISGTQYF

V: TRBV12-3/TRBV12-4
D: -
J: TRBJ2-3
size: many
DNA: TGTGCCAGCAGTTTGCTGTTGGGTGGCGCAGATACGCAGTATTTT
CDR3: CASSLLLGGADTQYF

V: TRBV27
D: TRBD2
J: TRBJ2-5
size: -
DNA: TGTGCCAGCAGTTCCACCTCAACAGCGGGGGGGCCGTCACGGGAGACCCAGTACTTC
CDR3: CASSSTSTAGGPSRETQYF

V: TRBV20-1
D: TRBD1
J: TRBJ1-2
size: -
DNA: TGCGGTACGGGACAGGGAACAAGGGTCTATGGCTACACCTTC
CDR3: CGTGQGTRVYGYTF

V: TRBV4-3
D: -
J: TRBJ1-2
size: few
DNA: TGCGCCAGCAGCCAAGACACAGGAGACTCTGGCTACACCTTC
CDR3: CASSQDTGDSGYTF

V: TRBV6-6
D: -
J: TRBJ2-1
size: few
DNA: TGTGCCAGCAGTTACTCGATCAGCTACAATGAGCAGTTCTTC
CDR3: CASSYSISYNEQFF

V: TRBV2
D: -
J: TRBJ2-4
size: once
DNA: TGTGCCAGCAGATCAAAAAACATTCAGTACTTC
CDR3: CASRSKNIQYF

V: TRBV7-2
D: TRBD1
J: TRBJ2-7
size: -
DNA: TGTGCCAGCAGCTTAAGAATACGACAGGGAGACGGGTACGAGCAGTACTTC
CDR3: CASSLRIRQGDGYEQYF

V: TRBV29-1
D: -
J: TRBJ1-2
size: -
DNA: TGCAGCGCCGTCCCGGGACTGCAGGGTGGCTACACCTTC
CDR3: CSAVPGLQGGYTF

V: TRBV13
D: TRBD2
J: TRBJ2-5
size: -
DNA: TGTACCACCAGCGGGGAGGGTAGCCAAGAGACCCAGTACTTC
CDR3: CTTSGEGSQETQYF

V: TRBV5-6
D: TRBD1
J: TRBJ1-1
size: -
DNA: TGTGCCAGCAGCCCCTTTGACAGGGAAGGCACTGAAGCTTTCTTT
CDR3: CASSPFDREGTEAFF

V: TRBV12-3/TRBV12-4
D: -
J: TRBJ1-2
size: -
DNA: TGTGCCAGCAGTTCCAGGACCGGCCTTGGCTACACCTTC
CDR3: CASSSRTGLGYTF

V: TRBV6-5
D: TRBD1
J: TRBJ2-7
size: few
DNA: TGTGCCAGCAGCGGACGGACAGGGAGGACCTACGAGCAGTACTTC
CDR3: CASSGRTGRTYEQYF

V: TRBV20-1
D: -
J: TRBJ1-1
size: -
DNA: TGCAGTGCTTACAGGGCACCGACTACGAACACTGAAGCTTTCTTT
CDR3: CSAYRAPTTNTEAFF

V: TRBV3-1
D: -
J: TRBJ2-3
size: -
DNA: TGTGCCAGCAGCCAACTCGTACCCCACACCCAAGATACGCAGTATTTT
CDR3: CASSQLVPHTQDTQYF

V: TRBV7-2
D: TRBD2
J: TRBJ2-3
size: -
DNA: TGTGCCAGCAGTTTAGGGACGACTAGCGGGGGCACAGATACGCAGTATTTT
CDR3: CASSLGTTSGGTDTQYF

V: TRBV12-3/TRBV12-4
D: TRBD1
J: TRBJ2-5
size: -
DNA: TGTGCCAGCAGTGGGACAGGGAGTAGAGAGACCCAGTACTTC
CDR3: CASSGTGSRETQYF

V: TRBV6-5
D: -
J: TRBJ2-3
size: -
DNA: TGTGCCAGCAGTTACACCCACGGACGGACAGATACGCAGTATTTT
CDR3: CASSYTHGRTDTQYF

V: TRBV6-5
D: -
J: TRBJ1-1
size: few
DNA: TGTGCCAGCAGTCCCCATGACCGGGTCACTGAAGCTTTCTTT
CDR3: CASSPHDRVTEAFF

V: TRBV6-2/TRBV6-3
D: -
J: TRBJ1-2
size: -
DNA: TGTGCCAGCAGTTACTCCAAGGAACAGGGAAACTATGGCTACACCTTC
CDR3: CASSYSKEQGNYGYTF

V: TRBV19
D: -
J: TRBJ2-1
size: few
DNA: TGTGCCAGTAGCCTCCCTAAGAGCCGGCACAATGAGCAGTTCTTC
CDR3: CASSLPKSRHNEQFF

V: TRBV7-2
D: -
J: TRBJ1-3
size: -
DNA: TGTGCCAGCAGCCCTGGAATGGCTGGAAACACCATATATTTT
CDR3: CASSPGMAGNTIYF

V: TRBV15
D: -
J: TRBJ2-3
size: few
DNA: TGTGCCACCAGCAGAGATGGAGGTACCACGGCAGATACGCAGTATTTT
CDR3: CATSRDGGTTADTQYF

V: TRBV7-9
D: -
J: TRBJ2-3
size: many
DNA: TGTGCCAGCAGTCGGGGAGATACGCAGTATTTT
CDR3: CASSRGDTQYF